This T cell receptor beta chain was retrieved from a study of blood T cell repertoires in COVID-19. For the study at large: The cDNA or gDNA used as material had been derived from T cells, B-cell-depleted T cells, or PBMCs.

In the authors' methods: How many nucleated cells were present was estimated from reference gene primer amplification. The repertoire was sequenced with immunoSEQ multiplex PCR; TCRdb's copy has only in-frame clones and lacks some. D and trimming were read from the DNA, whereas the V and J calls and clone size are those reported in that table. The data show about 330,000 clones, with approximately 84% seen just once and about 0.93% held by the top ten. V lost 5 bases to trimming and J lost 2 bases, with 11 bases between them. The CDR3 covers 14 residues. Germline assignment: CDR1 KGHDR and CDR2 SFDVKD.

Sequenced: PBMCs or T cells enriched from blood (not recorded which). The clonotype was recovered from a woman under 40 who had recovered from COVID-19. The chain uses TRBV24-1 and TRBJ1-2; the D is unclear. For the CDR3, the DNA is TGTGCCACCAGTGCCTATGGGGAGAACTATGGCTACACCTTC. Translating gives CATSAYGENYGYTF.